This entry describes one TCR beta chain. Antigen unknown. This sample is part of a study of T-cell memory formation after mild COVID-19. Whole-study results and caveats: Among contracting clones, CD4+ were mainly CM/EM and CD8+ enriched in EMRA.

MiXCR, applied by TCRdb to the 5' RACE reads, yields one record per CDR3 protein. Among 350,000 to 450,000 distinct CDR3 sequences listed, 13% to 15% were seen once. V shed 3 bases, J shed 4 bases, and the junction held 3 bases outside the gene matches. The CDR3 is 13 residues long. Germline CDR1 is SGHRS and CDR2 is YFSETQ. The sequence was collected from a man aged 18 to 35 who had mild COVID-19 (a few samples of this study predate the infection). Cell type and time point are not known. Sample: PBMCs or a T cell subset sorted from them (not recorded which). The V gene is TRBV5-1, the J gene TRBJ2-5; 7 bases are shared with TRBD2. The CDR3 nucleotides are TGCGCCAGCAGCTCGGGGGGTATAGAGACCCAGTACTTC. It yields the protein CASSSGGIETQYF.